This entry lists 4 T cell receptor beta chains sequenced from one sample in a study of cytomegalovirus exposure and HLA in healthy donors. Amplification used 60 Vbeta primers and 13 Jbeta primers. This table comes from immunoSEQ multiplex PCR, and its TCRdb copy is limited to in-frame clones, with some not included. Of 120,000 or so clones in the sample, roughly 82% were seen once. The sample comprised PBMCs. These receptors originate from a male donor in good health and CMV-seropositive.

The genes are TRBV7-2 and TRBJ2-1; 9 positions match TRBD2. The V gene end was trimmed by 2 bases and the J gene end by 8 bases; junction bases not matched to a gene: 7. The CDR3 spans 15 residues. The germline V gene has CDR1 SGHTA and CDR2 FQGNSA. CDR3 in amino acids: CASSLWREGRDEQFF. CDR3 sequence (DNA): TGTGCCAGCAGCTTATGGCGGGAGGGCCGGGATGAGCAGTTCTTC.

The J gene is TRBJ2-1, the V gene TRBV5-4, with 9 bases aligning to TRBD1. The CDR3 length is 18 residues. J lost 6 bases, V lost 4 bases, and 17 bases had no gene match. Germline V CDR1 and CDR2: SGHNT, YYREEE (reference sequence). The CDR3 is CASSPPGVVGQGGNEQFF. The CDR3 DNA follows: TGTGCCAGCAGCCCCCCCGGGGTTGTGGGACAGGGTGGCAATGAGCAGTTCTTC.

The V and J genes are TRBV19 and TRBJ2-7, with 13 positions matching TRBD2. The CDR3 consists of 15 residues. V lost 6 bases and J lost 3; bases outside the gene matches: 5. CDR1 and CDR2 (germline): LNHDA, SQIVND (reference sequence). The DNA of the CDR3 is TGTGCCAGTAGCCAAACTAGCGGGAGGGACTACGAGCAGTACTTC. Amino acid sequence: CASSQTSGRDYEQYF. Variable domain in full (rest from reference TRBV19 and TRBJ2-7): DGGITQSPKYLFRKEGQNVTLSCEQNLNHDAMYWYRQDPGQGLRLIYYSQIVNDFQKGDIAEGYSVSREKKESFPLTVTSAQKNPTAFYLCASSQTSGRDYEQYFGPGTRLTVT.

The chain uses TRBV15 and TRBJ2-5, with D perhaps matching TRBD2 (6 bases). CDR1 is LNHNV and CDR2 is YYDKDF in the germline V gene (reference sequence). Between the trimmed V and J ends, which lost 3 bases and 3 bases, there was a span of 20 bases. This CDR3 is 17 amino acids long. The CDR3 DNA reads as TGTGCCACCAGCAGCACCCATTCGGGGGACGGAGAAGAGACCCAGTACTTC. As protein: CATSSTHSGDGEETQYF.